Following are 21 T cell receptor beta chains from one sample sequenced in a study of T cell responses to AZD1222 COVID-19 vaccine. This table comes from immunoSEQ multiplex PCR, and its TCRdb copy is limited to in-frame clones, with some not included. The sample holds 100,000 to 150,000 clones, approximately 90% seen once. The specimen was peripheral blood, collected on day 0 of AZD1222 vaccination. These receptors originate from an adult in good health.

The V and J genes are TRBV5-1 and TRBJ1-2; D gene unclear. V gave up 4 bases and J gave up 7 bases, with 14 bases separating them. CDR1 is SGHRS and CDR2 is YFSETQ in the germline V gene. This CDR3 spans 13 amino acids. As DNA, the CDR3 is TGCGCCAGCAGCCCCAGGTTCCGGACTGGCTACACCTTC. Translating gives CASSPRFRTGYTF.

The chain combines TRBV11-3 with TRBJ1-1; D possibly corresponds to TRBD1 (6 bases). Germline assignment: CDR1 SGHNT and CDR2 YENEEA. V was shortened by 2 bases and J by 3 bases, with 7 bases between the two germline ends. The CDR3 contains 13 residues. CDR3 nucleotides: TGTGCCAGCAGCTTAAGGGGGGACACTGAAGCTTTCTTT. Translating gives CASSLRGDTEAFF.

This rearrangement joins TRBV7-9 to TRBJ2-7; 8 nucleotides agree with TRBD2. V was clipped by 2 bases and J by 4 bases; unmatched bases: 1. CDR1 SEHNR and CDR2 FQNEAQ come from the germline V gene (reference sequence). This CDR3 spans 13 amino acids. For the CDR3, the DNA is TGTGCCAGCAGCTTAAGCGGGGGATACGAGCAGTACTTC. This gives the protein CASSLSGGYEQYF.

This clone showed up just once. J is TRBJ1-2 and V is TRBV27; TRBD1 matches at 8 bases. The CDR3 has 16 residues. CDR1 MNHEY and CDR2 SMNVEV come from the germline V gene (reference sequence). J was trimmed by 5 bases and V by 3 bases; bases with no gene match: 11. This chain's CDR3 is CASSLQTGGRTYGYTF. CDR3 nucleotides: TGTGCCAGCAGTTTGCAAACAGGGGGTCGGACATATGGCTACACCTTC.

The chain has TRBV5-1 and TRBJ1-4, with 8 bases fitting TRBD1. V lost 3 bases and J lost 7; bases outside the gene matches: 8. This CDR3 contains 15 residues. Per the germline V gene, CDR1 is SGHRS and CDR2 is YFSETQ. The CDR3 DNA reads as TGCGCCAGCAGCTCGCAGGGGGCTTCGGGTGAAAAACTGTTTTTT. Protein product: CASSSQGASGEKLFF.

Points on this clone: This CDR3 is also generated by other DNA sequences in the sample. The genes are TRBV6-2 or TRBV6-3 and TRBJ2-5; 9 nucleotides line up with TRBD2. Germline CDR1 MNHEY, CDR2 SVGEGT. J was trimmed by 4 bases and V by 2 bases; bases with no gene match: 5. This CDR3 is built from 15 residues. CDR3 DNA: TGTGCCAGCAGTTACGGCGGGGGGGCCGGAGAGACCCAGTACTTC. Its protein is CASSYGGGAGETQYF.

This clone occurred once. V and J are TRBV27 and TRBJ1-6; 7 nucleotides line up with TRBD1. V lost 3 bases to trimming and J lost 9 bases; unmatched junction nucleotides: 5. This CDR3 comprises 14 residues. The germline V gene has CDR1 MNHEY and CDR2 SMNVEV (reference sequence). CDR3 in amino acids: CASSLKGAGSPLHF. CDR3 sequence (DNA): TGTGCCAGCAGTTTGAAGGGGGCTGGTTCACCCCTCCACTTT.

This chain's CDR3 is CASNSRDLGRNEKLFF. In nucleotides, the CDR3 is TGTGCCAGTAACTCCCGGGACCTCGGCCGAAATGAAAAACTGTTTTTT. J is TRBJ1-4 and V is TRBV19; possibly TRBD1 for D (5 bases). The length of the CDR3 is 16 residues. With 7 bases removed from V and 5 bases from J, the gap between germline ends came to 20 bases. Germline loops: CDR1 LNHDA, CDR2 SQIVND (reference sequence). The complete variable domain, with remaining parts taken from reference TRBV19 and TRBJ1-4, reads DGGITQSPKYLFRKEGQNVTLSCEQNLNHDAMYWYRQDPGQGLRLIYYSQIVNDFQKGDIAEGYSVSREKKESFPLTVTSAQKNPTAFYLCASNSRDLGRNEKLFFGSGTQLSVL.

The chain carries TRBV9 and TRBJ2-2; D is undetermined. Trimming pared 3 bases from V and 7 bases from J, leaving 19 bases between. Germline CDR1 is SGDLS and CDR2 is YYNGEE. The CDR3 sequence is 16 residues long. The CDR3 protein is CASSGRESEEGGELFF. In DNA, the CDR3 is TGTGCCAGCAGCGGAAGGGAAAGCGAGGAAGGCGGGGAGCTGTTTTTT.

This chain uses TRBV7-2 with TRBJ2-5, with a tentative D call TRBD2 (6 bases). Trimming pared 1 base from V and 9 bases from J, leaving 12 bases between. The CDR3 runs 13 residues. Germline V gene lookup returns CDR1 SGHTA and CDR2 FQGNSA. The CDR3 is CASSLGQTGAQYF. The DNA of the CDR3 is TGTGCCAGCAGCTTAGGGCAGACGGGGGCCCAGTACTTC.

This chain connects TRBV6-5 to TRBJ2-7; possibly TRBD1 or TRBD2 for D (5 bases each). The CDR3 totals 14 residues. CDR1 and CDR2 from the germline V gene are MNHEY and SVGAGI. V gave up 4 bases and J gave up 7 bases, with 17 bases separating them. As DNA, the CDR3 is TGTGCCAGCAGTTTAGCCGGGACGGCGAGAGAGCAGTACTTC. This gives the protein CASSLAGTAREQYF.

This chain links TRBV15 with TRBJ1-5, with TRBD1 matching over 10 bases. J lost 6 bases, V lost 5 bases, and 13 bases had no gene match. CDR3 length: 17 residues. In germline, CDR1 is LNHNV, CDR2 YYDKDF (reference sequence). CDR3 residues: CATSAQPGQGVSQPQHF. CDR3 nucleotide sequence: TGTGCCACCAGCGCACAACCTGGACAGGGGGTGAGTCAGCCCCAGCATTTT.

This chain links TRBV24-1 with TRBJ1-2; 8 bases agree with TRBD1. The germline CDR1 and CDR2 sequences are KGHDR and SFDVKD. The junction had 11 bases not matched to a gene; V was cut back by 4 bases and J by 11 bases. CDR3 size: 14 residues. In DNA form, the CDR3 reads TGTGCCACCAGTGACCGGGAGGACAGGGCAAGGTACACCTTC. Protein sequence: CATSDREDRARYTF.

The chain links TRBV9 to TRBJ2-1, with D possibly called TRBD1 or TRBD2 (5 bases each). V lost 4 bases to trimming and J lost 2 bases, with 13 bases between them. Per the germline V gene, CDR1 is SGDLS and CDR2 is YYNGEE. This CDR3 contains 15 residues. CDR3 DNA sequence: TGTGCCAGCAGCCCTCATGGGGGACCCTACAATGAGCAGTTCTTC. Translation gives CASSPHGGPYNEQFF.

The V call is TRBV24-1, the J call TRBJ2-1; TRBD1 aligns across 9 bases. The germline gives CDR1 KGHDR, CDR2 SFDVKD. There are 14 residues in the CDR3. With V trimmed by 10 bases and J by 7 bases, 10 bases remained unmatched. CDR3 nucleotide sequence: TGTGCCACGTCCGGGACAGGGTCCGGTAATGAGCAGTTCTTC. Translating it yields CATSGTGSGNEQFF.

The chain has TRBV5-1 and TRBJ2-1; perhaps TRBD2 as D (6 bases). The ends were cut back, 0 bases at V and 5 bases at J, with 12 bases in the middle. Germline V CDR1 and CDR2: SGHRS, YFSETQ. The CDR3 totals 15 residues. The CDR3 reads CASSLEHAGNNEQFF. CDR3 coding DNA: TGCGCCAGCAGCTTGGAGCATGCGGGAAACAATGAGCAGTTCTTC.

CDR3 region: CASSAPPGTEAFF. The CDR3 DNA reads as TGTGCCAGCAGTGCACCTCCAGGGACTGAAGCTTTCTTT. The J gene is TRBJ1-1, the V gene TRBV27, with D perhaps matching TRBD1 (5 bases). The CDR3 is made up of 13 amino acids. The V end lost 5 bases, the J end lost 5 bases, and 12 bases lay between the germline ends. CDR1 is MNHEY and CDR2 is SMNVEV in the germline V gene (reference sequence).

V is TRBV19 and J is TRBJ2-3, with 9 bases that match TRBD1. The ends lost 5 bases at V and 4 bases at J; junction bases unmatched: 7. CDR1 LNHDA and CDR2 SQIVND come from the germline V gene (reference sequence). This CDR3 has 15 amino acids. CDR3 amino acids: CASSPRRDRADTQYF. CDR3 bases: TGTGCCAGTAGTCCCCGCCGGGACAGGGCAGATACGCAGTATTTT.

The chain links TRBV2 to TRBJ2-4; TRBD1 matches 7 bases. The V segment lost 5 bases and the J segment 6 bases; nucleotides outside the gene matches: 7. Germline V gives CDR1 SNHLY, CDR2 FYNNEI. The CDR3 spans 14 residues. CDR3 bases: TGTGCCAGCAGTCCAGACAGGGTCGGAAACATTCAGTACTTC. Protein product: CASSPDRVGNIQYF.

The rearrangement links TRBV5-6 to TRBJ1-2; 7 nucleotides agree with TRBD1. CDR3 length: 12 residues. Trimming at V came to 1 base and at J to 12 bases, leaving 6 bases not matched to a gene. Looked up from germline, CDR1 is SGHDT and CDR2 is YYEEEE. The CDR3, as DNA: TGTGCCAGCAGCTTGCCGACAGGGAGAAACACCTTC. It yields the protein CASSLPTGRNTF.

The chain carries TRBV9 and TRBJ1-2; no reliable D call. Trimming cost V 3 bases and J 4 bases, with 16 bases left between them. Germline V gene lookup returns CDR1 SGDLS and CDR2 YYNGEE. The CDR3 contains 15 residues. The CDR3 protein is CASSASGPIGYGYTF. The CDR3 DNA reads TGTGCCAGCAGCGCCTCAGGCCCGATAGGCTATGGCTACACCTTC.